The 3 T cell receptor beta chains presented below share a single source sample, sequenced in a study of T cells after yellow fever vaccination. TCRdb passed the 5' RACE reads through MiXCR, listing each CDR3 protein once. Of fewer than 450,000 distinct CDR3 sequences in the sample, roughly 4.3% are singletons; the top ten hold 20% to 25%. The sequenced sample was PBMCs, obtained 5 days after the yellow fever booster vaccination. The receptor source for this set is a man aged 18 to 30 who received the YFV17D yellow fever vaccine.

The sample holds a few counts of this clonotype. The chain combines TRBV5-6 with TRBJ1-5; D unresolved. Germline loops: CDR1 SGHDT, CDR2 YYEEEE. This CDR3 has 13 residues. Trimming left V 2 bases short and J 6 bases short, with 9 bases between. CDR3 residues: CASSFRDRQPQHF. DNA for the CDR3: TGTGCCAGCAGCTTCCGGGATCGTCAGCCCCAGCATTTT.

The chain uses TRBV20-1 and TRBJ2-3, with D possibly TRBD2 on 7 matching bases. The V end was cut by 3 bases, the J end by 0 bases, with 13 bases between. CDR3 length: 15 residues. Germline loops: CDR1 DFQATT, CDR2 SNEGSKA (reference sequence). In DNA form, the CDR3 reads TGCAGTGCTAGCTTACGGGGGGCTAGCACAGATACGCAGTATTTT. Translated, it gives CSASLRGASTDTQYF.

The CDR3 nucleotides read TGTGCCAGCAGCAAACTAATTCACCAGTCGAATAAAAAACTGTTTTTT. Its translation is CASSKLIHQSNKKLFF. The gene calls are TRBV21-1 and TRBJ1-4. TRBV21-1 corresponds to a pseudogene. CDR3 size: 16 residues.